This is a list of T cell receptor beta chains from one sample in a study of cytomegalovirus exposure and HLA in healthy donors. The repertoire was sequenced with immunoSEQ multiplex PCR; TCRdb's copy has only in-frame clones and lacks some. The sample yields about 230,000 clones, 77% seen once. The sample was PBMCs. The receptor set was obtained from a woman aged 55-69 years in good health and CMV-seropositive. Both conserved end residues are part of each CDR3. The size of a clone is reported for some rows only, either as once, few or many, or as a class for expanded clones.

CDR3: CSSRSDRQAPFF
size: -
V: TRBV7-9
J: TRBJ2-1

CDR3: CASSLGSGNYNEQFF
size: -
V: TRBV28
J: TRBJ2-1

CDR3: CASSFGSTDTQYF
size: -
V: TRBV11-3
J: TRBJ2-3

CDR3: CASSESGGFQPQHF
size: -
V: TRBV10-2
J: TRBJ1-5

CDR3: CASSESVARYNEQFF
size: -
V: TRBV10-1
J: TRBJ2-1

CDR3: CASRLSTGIGYTF
size: few
V: TRBV5-1
J: TRBJ1-2

CDR3: CASSEFRKTNEKLFF
size: -
V: TRBV10-2
J: TRBJ1-4

CDR3: CASSLEDWGDEKLFF
size: -
V: TRBV7-8
J: TRBJ1-4

CDR3: CASSLEGRYEQYF
size: -
V: TRBV7-8
J: TRBJ2-7

CDR3: CASSLDLSRGETQYF
size: -
V: TRBV5-1
J: TRBJ2-5

CDR3: CASLSTTGANVLTF
size: -
V: TRBV18
J: TRBJ2-6

CDR3: CASSQGARNQPQHF
size: few
V: TRBV23-1
J: TRBJ1-5

CDR3: CASSYAGGGYEQYF
size: -
V: TRBV19
J: TRBJ2-7

CDR3: CASSLLAGQYNEQFF
size: -
V: TRBV7-9
J: TRBJ2-1

CDR3: CASSTYQVEANEKLFF
size: -
V: TRBV18
J: TRBJ1-4

CDR3: CASSRVVTDTQYF
size: -
V: TRBV10-1
J: TRBJ2-3

CDR3: CASSEAPGANVLTF
size: -
V: TRBV6-5
J: TRBJ2-6

CDR3: CASNSRRDGAIEQYF
size: once
V: TRBV2
J: -

CDR3: CASSPDGAGGPTDTQYF
size: -
V: TRBV5-1
J: TRBJ2-3

CDR3: CSVRQASTDTQYF
size: once
V: TRBV29-1
J: TRBJ2-3

CDR3: CASSQDRGGAATNEKLFF
size: -
V: TRBV4-1
J: TRBJ1-4

CDR3: CASSLIAGNYNEQFF
size: -
V: TRBV7-8
J: TRBJ2-1

CDR3: CASRKDRGSNQPQHF
size: -
V: TRBV7-6
J: TRBJ1-5

CDR3: CASSSSGTGSYEQYF
size: -
V: TRBV5-1
J: TRBJ2-7

CDR3: CASSVPQGALDSPLHF
size: -
V: TRBV7-2
J: TRBJ1-6

CDR3: CASSVRQGAADTQYF
size: -
V: TRBV7-3
J: TRBJ2-3

CDR3: CAWSPDHGEPNTEAFF
size: -
V: TRBV30
J: TRBJ1-1

CDR3: CASSLVPQGGGNSPLHF
size: -
V: TRBV11-2
J: TRBJ1-6

CDR3: CASSSTSLGTGELFF
size: -
V: TRBV5-1
J: TRBJ2-2

CDR3: CASSPSTSSSEQYF
size: -
V: TRBV6-6
J: -

CDR3: CASSQEGTGSTDTQYF
size: -
V: TRBV4-2
J: TRBJ2-3

CDR3: CASSQGGAAANTGELFF
size: -
V: TRBV4-3
J: TRBJ2-2

CDR3: CASSVDRALGQGEQYF
size: -
V: TRBV9
J: TRBJ2-7

CDR3: CASSYRDRGYEQYF
size: -
V: TRBV10-2
J: TRBJ2-7

CDR3: CASSLGGGSYEQYF
size: -
V: TRBV11-2
J: TRBJ2-7

CDR3: CATTGSRNQPQHF
size: -
V: TRBV2
J: TRBJ1-5

CDR3: CSVPAYRATVSTDTQYF
size: -
V: TRBV29-1
J: TRBJ2-3